This entry concerns a single TCR beta chain. The data are from a study of blood T cell repertoires in COVID-19. Method: immunoSEQ multiplex PCR; TCRdb's copy keeps in-frame clones and lacks some. The profile shows some 160,000 clones, around four fifths of them singletons. Trimming left V 5 bases short and J 6 bases short, with 10 bases between. Germline CDR1 is SGHDT and CDR2 is YYEEEE. This CDR3 region has 12 residues. This receptor was identified in a woman aged 70-85 years who had recovered from COVID-19. The sequenced material came from peripheral blood. The chain uses TRBV5-6 and TRBJ2-3; tentative D call: TRBD1 (6 bases). CDR3 loop: CASRQGWDTQYF. DNA of the CDR3: TGTGCCAGCAGGCAGGGGTGGGATACGCAGTATTTT.